This T cell receptor beta chain was recorded in a study of vaccination and CD4 T cells after COVID-19 (dated by TCRdb to about 2022). Concerning the study at large: Every convalescent patient had a positive nasal swab PCR test for SARS-CoV-2, with mild disease in roughly 10 patients and severe disease in one. Two doses of either the Pfizer-BioNTech BNT162b2 vaccine (n=8) or the Moderna mRNA-1273 vaccine (n=2) were administered to participants. In 10 COVID-19 convalescent patients and a few infection-naive healthy vaccine recipients, researchers compared the spike-specific CD4+ TCR repertoire from before mRNA vaccination with the repertoire from after. Post-COVID blood samples from convalescent patients were collected a median of approximately 93 days after diagnosis, with a range of 35 to 161 days. The time from the second vaccine dose to post-vaccine blood sampling had a median of roughly 79 days and ranged from about 14 to 250 days. In the convalescent cohort there were six males and four females, among whom were two Hispanic individuals, seven Caucasians, two Asians and one multiracial person. What the work shows at the level of the full study, not this receptor alone: The median number of SARS-CoV-2-reactive clonotypes rose from under 25 after infection to about 40 after vaccination, but the change was not significant. Nearly all vaccine-specific clones in convalescent patients (304 of 307) were mono-reactive for SARS-CoV-2 spike rather than cross-reactive with common cold coronaviruses. Relatively few convalescent patients were included in the study, and early timepoints after natural infection were not analyzed. In convalescent patients, a median 86.3% of post-vaccine SARS-CoV-2-reactive clones were detected only after vaccination, and vaccine-specific priming was suggested by this finding.

The library was built by means of PCR. Data came from an Illumina iSeq 100. Processing in the source paper ran as follows. Non-productive sequences were removed, and CDR3s that did not start with C, did not end with F or W, or were shorter than 7 amino acids were discarded. Similarity between CDR3 sequences was evaluated in R version 3.6.1 using Levenshtein distances (stringdist) and unrooted phylogenetic trees (ape). Through fastp at Q25 and MiXCR, TCRdb rebuilt clones from the public reads, retaining in-frame beta chains. One record per CDR3 amino acid sequence lists the most common genes and DNA. These V and J calls are TCRdb output, not the study's own analysis. Counted in this sample were 20,000 to 25,000 distinct CDR3 sequences; 50% to 70% of them appeared once. The top ten hold over 0.75% of the sample. Per the germline V gene, MDHEN is the CDR1 and SYDVKM is the CDR2. V is cut back by 6 bases and J by 3 bases, with 8 bases in the junction unmatched. The CDR3 spans 15 residues, from the cysteine through the phenylalanine. CDR3 DNA is the only sequence kept; it has 45 bases, read in frame from the first base.

The convalescent patients' positive SARS-CoV-2 PCR tests were from March to December 2020, which was before the Alpha, Beta and Delta variants emerged in the United States. Ficoll-Paque Plus gradient centrifugation was used to isolate PBMCs from whole blood, and the isolated PBMCs were then either used fresh or cryopreserved at -140C. This clonotype was recorded once. The clone's antigen remains unknown. Per-nucleotide qualities are absent, and no much larger clonotype sits a single base away. A lone read offers only weak evidence. The chain is encoded by TRBV28 joined to TRBJ2-5, and 9 junctional nucleotides match TRBD2. The specimen was CD4+ T cells from blood, collected before SARS-CoV-2 vaccination. The sequence came from a human donor who had recovered from COVID-19. For the CDR3, the sequence is CASRAHSGREETQYF. The nucleotides read TGTGCCAGCAGGGCCCATAGCGGGAGAGAAGAGACCCAGTACTTC. Here the CDR3 is joined to the reference TRBV28 and TRBJ2-5 genes, and the full variable domain is: DVKVTQSSRYLVKRTGEKVFLECVQDMDHENMFWYRQDPGLGLRLIYFSYDVKMKEKGDIPEGYSVSREKKERFSLILESASTNQTSMYLCASRAHSGREETQYFGPGTRLLVL.